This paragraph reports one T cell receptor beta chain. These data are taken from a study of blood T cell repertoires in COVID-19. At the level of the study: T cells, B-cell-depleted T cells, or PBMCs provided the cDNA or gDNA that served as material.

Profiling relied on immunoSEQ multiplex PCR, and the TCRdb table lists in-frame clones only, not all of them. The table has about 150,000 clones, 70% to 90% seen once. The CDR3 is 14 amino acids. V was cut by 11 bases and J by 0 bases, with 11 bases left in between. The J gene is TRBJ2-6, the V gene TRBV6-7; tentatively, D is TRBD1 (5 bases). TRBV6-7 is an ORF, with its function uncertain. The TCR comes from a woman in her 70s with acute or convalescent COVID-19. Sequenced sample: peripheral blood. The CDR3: CAPGSDSGANVLTF. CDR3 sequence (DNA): TGTGCCCCAGGGTCCGACTCTGGGGCCAACGTCCTGACTTTC.